A single sample is the source of the 9 T cell receptor beta chains below, sequenced in a study of T-cell reconstitution after alpha-beta-depleted transplantation in children. Unique molecular identifiers were used in preparing the TCRbeta library. TCRdb passed the PCR reads through MiXCR, listing each CDR3 protein once. Found here are about 48,000 distinct CDR3 sequences, 5.5% to 7.5% of them singletons; the top ten hold over 25%. The sequenced sample was PBMCs, mostly from graft donor cells, obtained 60 days after TCRalphabeta/CD19-depleted stem cell transplant. The receptors were gathered from a female patient aged 2-15 years who had a stem cell transplant for aplastic anemia, so the T cells may come from the graft donor.

This chain joins TRBV5-3 and TRBJ1-1; TRBD1 might be the D (5 bases). TRBV5-3 qualifies as an ORF whose function is uncertain. The CDR3 loop spans 17 amino acids. The ends were cut back, 4 bases at V and 2 bases at J, with 21 bases in the middle. CDR3 region: CARSELTLTVSNTEAFF. CDR3 DNA: TGTGCCAGAAGCGAACTAACCCTGACAGTGAGTAACACTGAAGCTTTCTTT.

This clonotype was detected ten times or more. The rearrangement joins TRBV7-9 to TRBJ2-5; the D is unclear. There are 15 residues in the CDR3. CDR1 SEHNR and CDR2 FQNEAQ come from the germline V gene (reference sequence). The V and J ends lost 5 bases and 1 base respectively, with 14 bases between them. The CDR3 here is CASSGNMLFQETQYF. The DNA for the CDR3 is TGTGCCAGCAGCGGTAACATGTTATTCCAAGAGACCCAGTACTTC. Drawing the rest from reference TRBV7-9 and TRBJ2-5, the complete variable domain is DTGVSQNPRHKITKRGQNVTFRCDPISEHNRLYWYRQTLGQGPEFLTYFQNEAQLEKSRLLSDRFSAERPKGSFSTLEIQRTEQGDSAMYLCASSGNMLFQETQYFGPGTRLLVL.

The chain is built from TRBV7-2 and TRBJ2-3; D is possibly TRBD1 or TRBD2 (5 bases each). The CDR3 has 15 residues. The V and J ends lost 5 bases and 10 bases respectively, with 22 bases between them. Germline V gene lookup returns CDR1 SGHTA and CDR2 FQGNSA. The CDR3 coding sequence is TGTGCCAGCAGCCCAACGCCGGGACCGCTTGTCCCGCAGTATTTT. Amino acids: CASSPTPGPLVPQYF. The full variable domain, with the rest looked up from reference TRBV7-2 and TRBJ2-3, is GAGVSQSPSNKVTEKGKDVELRCDPISGHTALYWYRQSLGQGLEFLIYFQGNSAPDKSGLPSDRFSAERTGGSVSTLTIQRTQQEDSAVYLCASSPTPGPLVPQYFGPGTRLTVL.

In this sample, this clonotype turned up many times. The chain couples TRBV7-2 to TRBJ2-1, with 9 bases matching TRBD1. The length of the CDR3 is 16 residues. CDR1 is SGHTA and CDR2 is FQGNSA in the germline V gene. V gave up 5 bases and J gave up 2 bases; unmatched junction bases: 7. CDR3 sequence (DNA): TGTGCCAGCAGCCCACCCGGGACAGGGACCTACAATGAGCAGTTCTTC. Protein product: CASSPPGTGTYNEQFF.

This clonotype was counted many times. The gene calls are TRBV12-3 or TRBV12-4 and TRBJ1-5; D perhaps matches TRBD1 (5 bases). CDR3 length: 15 amino acids. Trimming shortened V by 2 bases and J by 0 bases, and 8 bases separated the two germline ends. The CDR3 DNA reads as TGTGCCAGCAGTTTAACGCAGGGTAGCAATCAGCCCCAGCATTTT. This codes for CASSLTQGSNQPQHF.

This clonotype was picked up a small number of times. This rearrangement joins TRBV3-1 to TRBJ1-5; D is perhaps TRBD1 (6 bases). CDR3 length: 13 residues. The germline V gene encodes CDR1 LGHDT and CDR2 YNNKEL (reference sequence). V lost 3 bases and J 9 bases, leaving 12 bases between the germline ends. The CDR3 region has the DNA TGTGCCAGCAGCCAGATACAGGGTGGGCCCCAGCATTTT. This encodes CASSQIQGGPQHF.

The sample holds many counts of this clonotype. The CDR3 loop is CASSWGQGAGGYTF. The CDR3 DNA is TGTGCCAGCAGTTGGGGACAGGGGGCAGGTGGCTACACCTTC. The chain carries TRBV28 and TRBJ1-2; 12 bases are shared with TRBD1. CDR1 and CDR2 (germline): MDHEN, SYDVKM. The CDR3 is 14 residues long. Trimming removed 4 bases from V and 7 bases from J; junction bases left unmatched: 4.

In its sample, this clonotype was seen many times. The chain uses TRBV2 and TRBJ1-6, with 9 bases that match TRBD1. Germline trimming cut 7 bases from V and 6 bases from J; bases unmatched to any gene: 1. This CDR3 comprises 13 residues. Germline CDR1 is SNHLY and CDR2 is FYNNEI. This chain's CDR3 is CASMGQGNSPLHF. The DNA of the CDR3 is TGTGCCAGCATGGGACAGGGTAATTCACCCCTCCACTTT. Full variable domain (rest looked up from reference TRBV2 and TRBJ1-6): EPEVTQTPSHQVTQMGQEVILRCVPISNHLYFYWYRQILGQKVEFLVSFYNNEISEKSEIFDDQFSVERPDGSNFTLKIRSTKLEDSAMYFCASMGQGNSPLHFGNGTRLTVT.

This clonotype has at least ten counts. The chain combines TRBV12-3 or TRBV12-4 with TRBJ2-2; perhaps TRBD2 as D (6 bases). This CDR3 has 15 residues. V lost 3 bases and J lost 1, with 9 bases in between. CDR3: CASSFGSGNTGELFF. DNA of the CDR3: TGTGCCAGCAGTTTTGGTAGCGGGAACACCGGGGAGCTGTTTTTT.